The clone carrying this TCR beta chain was counted only a few times. Its specificity is unknown. Expansion with viral peptide pools was applied to antigen-specific CD4+ T cells by the ViraFEST assay prior to sequencing. Once cultured for 10 days, the cells underwent separation to obtain CD4+ T cells. SARS-CoV-2 infected the person between March and December 2020, as confirmed by PCR. Cultures got half-medium changes with IL-2 on days 3 and 7. Trimming cost V 2 bases and J 1 base, with 11 bases left between them. The CDR3 totals 15 residues. Looked up from germline, CDR1 is LGHNT and CDR2 is FRNRAP. The entry originates in a study of vaccination effects on CD4 cells after COVID-19. For the study at large: It was two doses of either the BNT162b2 or mRNA-1273 vaccine that participants received. At 16 days and one week before vaccination, a couple of convalescent patients gave samples.

Repertoires were generated with immunoSEQ multiplex PCR, while TCRdb's copy carries only in-frame clones and drops some. The sample contains tens of thousands of clones, under 80% of which appear only once. The specimen comprised CD4+ T cells from PBMCs cultured with a peptide pool, sampled before COVID-19 vaccination. The receptor was isolated from a human donor who had a prior SARS-CoV-2 infection. V is TRBV12-5 and J is TRBJ2-5; D possibly corresponds to TRBD2 (5 bases). This CDR3 reads CASGLIPGSQETQYF. CDR3 DNA: TGTGCTAGTGGTTTGATCCCGGGGAGCCAAGAGACCCAGTACTTC.